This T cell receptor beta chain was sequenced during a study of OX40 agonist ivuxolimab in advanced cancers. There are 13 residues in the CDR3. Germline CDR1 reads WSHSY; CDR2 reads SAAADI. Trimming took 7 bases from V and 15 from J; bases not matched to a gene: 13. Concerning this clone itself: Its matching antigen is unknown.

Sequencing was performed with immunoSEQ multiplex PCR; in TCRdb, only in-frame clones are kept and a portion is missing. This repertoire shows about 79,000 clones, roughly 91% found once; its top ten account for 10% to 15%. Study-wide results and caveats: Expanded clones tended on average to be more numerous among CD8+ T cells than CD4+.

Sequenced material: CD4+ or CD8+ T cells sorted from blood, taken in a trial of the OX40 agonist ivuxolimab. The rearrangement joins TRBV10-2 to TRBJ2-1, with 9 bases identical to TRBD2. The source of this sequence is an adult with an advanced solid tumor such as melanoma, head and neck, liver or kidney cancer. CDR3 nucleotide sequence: TGCGCCAGCATCTCTAGCGGGGTTAGTCCCGCGTTCTTC. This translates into CASISSGVSPAFF.